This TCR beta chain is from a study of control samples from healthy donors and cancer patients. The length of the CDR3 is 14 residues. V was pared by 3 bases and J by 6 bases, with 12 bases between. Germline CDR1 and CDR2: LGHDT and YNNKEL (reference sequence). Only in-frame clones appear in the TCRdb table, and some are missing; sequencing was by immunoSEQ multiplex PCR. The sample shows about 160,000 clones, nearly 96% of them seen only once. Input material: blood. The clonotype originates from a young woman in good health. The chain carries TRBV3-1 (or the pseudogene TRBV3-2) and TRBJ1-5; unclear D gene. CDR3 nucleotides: TGTGCCAGCAGCCACCAGGTGGGAAGTCAGCCCCAGCATTTT. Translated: CASSHQVGSQPQHF.